This T cell receptor beta chain was identified during a study of cytomegalovirus exposure and HLA in healthy donors. The PCR ran on 60 Vbeta and 13 Jbeta primers. Original data processing: The authors later counted approximately 80 million unique TCR beta chains, some 11 million of them shared. TCRdb's copy holds only in-frame clones and misses some; the assay was immunoSEQ multiplex PCR. That table gives V, J and clone size, and the DNA gave D and trimming. This sample yields about 160,000 clones, of which 65% to 85% are seen a single time; around 0.8% belongs to the top ten. The clonotype comes from a woman under 30 in good health and CMV-seronegative. The sample taken for sequencing was PBMCs.

This CDR3 reads CASSIAGAHNEQFF. CDR3 nucleotide sequence: TGTGCCAGTAGTATAGCGGGAGCCCACAATGAGCAGTTCTTC. This chain joins TRBV19 and TRBJ2-1, with D possibly being TRBD2 (6 bases). Trimming shortened V by 1 base and J by 5 bases, and 9 bases separated the two germline ends. The CDR3 consists of 14 residues. From germline, CDR1 is LNHDA and CDR2 SQIVND (reference sequence).